These 21 T cell receptor beta chains were all obtained from the same sample, sequenced in a study of a mutant IDH1 vaccine in newly diagnosed glioma. These receptors' targets are unknown. Time point indicated: week 23, last vaccination. The investigators gave 300 ug of mutant IDH1 20-mer peptide in each vaccine dose, together with topical imiquimod. Only in-frame clones appear in the TCRdb table, and some are missing; sequencing was by immunoSEQ multiplex PCR. The sample lists about 56,000 clones, 80% to 90% occurring once. Sequenced material: PBMCs, taken from a glioma patient whose treatment included an IDH1 peptide vaccine. Source of these receptors: a man aged 40-50 years with glioma.

The chain combines TRBV28 with TRBJ1-1; a possible D gene is TRBD1 (5 bases). Germline CDR1 MDHEN, CDR2 SYDVKM. The CDR3 is 15 amino acids. Between the trimmed V and J ends, which lost 5 bases and 0 bases, there was a span of 13 bases. CDR3 in amino acids: CASSLTGTVNTEAFF. The CDR3 DNA reads as TGTGCCAGCAGTCTTACCGGGACGGTGAACACTGAAGCTTTCTTT.

The V and J genes are TRBV7-9 and TRBJ2-5; D gene ambiguous. Germline V gene data show CDR1 as SEHNR and CDR2 as FQNEAQ (reference sequence). V gave up 6 bases and J gave up 0 bases, with 11 bases separating them. This CDR3 is built from 14 residues. The CDR3 DNA follows: TGTGCCAGCAGACGCCTTCAGTACCAAGAGACCCAGTACTTC. Translation: CASRRLQYQETQYF.

The chain employs TRBV6-1 and TRBJ1-2, with TRBD1 matching over 7 bases. The CDR3 is 16 amino acids. Germline V gene lookup returns CDR1 MNHNS and CDR2 SASEGT. V dropped 2 bases and J dropped 6; count of bases not matched to a gene: 12. The CDR3: CASSEWGKGASDGYTF. The DNA for the CDR3 is TGTGCCAGCAGTGAATGGGGAAAGGGGGCGAGCGATGGCTACACCTTC.

The chain joins TRBV7-2 to TRBJ2-7; D is uncertain. The CDR3 runs to 13 residues. The germline gives CDR1 SGHTA, CDR2 FQGNSA. Trimming took 5 bases from V and 3 from J, leaving 11 bases between them. The CDR3 DNA is TGTGCCAGCAGCCGACGGATGGACTACGAGCAGTACTTC. This sequence encodes CASSRRMDYEQYF.

This chain joins TRBV5-1 and TRBJ1-5; D is perhaps TRBD1 (6 bases). Germline loops: CDR1 SGHRS, CDR2 YFSETQ. The CDR3 sequence is 13 residues long. With 4 bases removed from V and 13 bases from J, the gap between germline ends came to 18 bases. DNA for the CDR3: TGCGCCAGCAGCCCCGAACCGACAGGCCTTCAGCATTTT. This encodes CASSPEPTGLQHF.

CDR3 in DNA: TGCGCCACCAAGCAAGAGGACGGGCCCTATGGCTACACCTTC. It specifies CATKQEDGPYGYTF. The genes are TRBV5-1 and TRBJ1-2; no clear D. Germline values: CDR1 SGHRS, CDR2 YFSETQ. The CDR3 extends over 14 amino acids. Trimming took off 9 bases at V and 4 bases at J, with 19 bases between the two ends. Full variable domain (missing parts from reference TRBV5-1 and TRBJ1-2): KAGVTQTPRYLIKTRGQQVTLSCSPISGHRSVSWYQQTPGQGLQFLFEYFSETQRNKGNFPGRFSGRQFSNSRSEMNVSTLELGDSALYLCATKQEDGPYGYTFGSGTRLTVV.

This CDR3 reads CASQRGRIDNEQFF. In DNA form, the CDR3 reads TGTGCCAGCCAGCGGGGCCGGATAGACAATGAGCAGTTCTTC. The V and J genes are TRBV9 and TRBJ2-1, with 7 bases identical to TRBD2. Germline V CDR1 and CDR2: SGDLS, YYNGEE. The CDR3 covers 14 residues. Trimming cost V 7 bases and J 5 bases; bases outside gene matches: 9.

In this sample, this clone turned up a few times. V and J are TRBV10-3 and TRBJ1-3; D unresolved. CDR3 length: 13 residues. The germline V and J ends were trimmed by 6 bases and 3 bases, with 9 bases remaining between them. Germline lookup yields CDR1 ENHRY and CDR2 SYGVKD. The CDR3 nucleotides read TGTGCCATCAGCCCTACGGTTGGAAACACCATATATTTT. Translated: CAISPTVGNTIYF.

The chain has TRBV29-1 and TRBJ1-1; 9 nucleotides agree with TRBD1. The CDR3 length is 12 residues. The germline V gene has CDR1 SQVTM and CDR2 ANQGSEA. After removal of 3 bases from V and 11 bases from J, the junction contained 7 bases not matched to a gene. The CDR3, as DNA: TGCAGCGTTGATACACAGGGGGCGACGGCTTTCTTT. This codes for CSVDTQGATAFF.

The genes are TRBV18 and TRBJ2-5; TRBD1 agrees at 8 bases. The germline gives CDR1 KGHSH, CDR2 LQKENI. The CDR3 covers 13 residues. The junction had 1 base not matched to a gene; V was cut back by 4 bases and J by 3 bases. CDR3 nucleotides: TGTGCCAGCTCACGGGGACAGGAAGAGACCCAGTACTTC. This codes for CASSRGQEETQYF.

The chain recombines TRBV7-9 with TRBJ2-2; D is unclear. Trimming left V 8 bases short and J 2 bases short, with 12 bases between. Germline V lookup: CDR1 SEHNR, CDR2 FQNEAQ (reference sequence). CDR3 length: 14 amino acids. The CDR3 nucleotides are TGTGCCAGCCAATGGGAATCTAACACCGGGGAGCTGTTTTTT. Residues: CASQWESNTGELFF.

The count of this clone is one. This rearrangement joins TRBV16 to TRBJ1-1; no clear D gene. The ends were cut back, 1 base at V and 2 bases at J, with 11 bases in the middle. CDR1 and CDR2 (germline): KGHSY, FQNENV. The CDR3 extends over 15 amino acids. CDR3 protein: CASSQFRSTNTEAFF. CDR3 DNA sequence: TGTGCCAGCAGCCAATTTAGGTCTACCAACACTGAAGCTTTCTTT.

The chain carries TRBV5-6 and TRBJ2-7; no clear D gene. Trimming pared 3 bases from V and 3 bases from J, leaving 7 bases between. The germline V gene encodes CDR1 SGHDT and CDR2 YYEEEE. The CDR3 is made up of 12 amino acids. The CDR3 DNA reads TGTGCCAGCAGCTCGGTGTTCTACGAGCAGTACTTC. Protein product: CASSSVFYEQYF.

This rearrangement joins TRBV5-1 to TRBJ2-2; 9 bases agree with TRBD2. The V and J ends lost 6 bases and 1 base, in that order; junction bases with no gene match: 7. The V gene's germline CDR1 is SGHRS and CDR2 YFSETQ. This CDR3 is 16 amino acids long. In DNA form, the CDR3 reads TGCGCCAGCACCGACTTAGCGGGGGAGAACACCGGGGAGCTGTTTTTT. Amino acid sequence: CASTDLAGENTGELFF. Full variable domain (outside the CDR3, taken from reference TRBV5-1 and TRBJ2-2): KAGVTQTPRYLIKTRGQQVTLSCSPISGHRSVSWYQQTPGQGLQFLFEYFSETQRNKGNFPGRFSGRQFSNSRSEMNVSTLELGDSALYLCASTDLAGENTGELFFGEGSRLTVL.

On this clone itself: At the DNA level, this CDR3 is encoded by other sequences in the same sample as well. DNA of the CDR3: TGTGCCAGCAGTTTATCGACTGGAGGGGAGACCCAGTACTTC. Its translation is CASSLSTGGETQYF. The rearrangement links TRBV27 to TRBJ2-5, with D perhaps matching TRBD2 (6 bases). This CDR3 contains 14 residues. Germline V gene data show CDR1 as MNHEY and CDR2 as SMNVEV (reference sequence). The V end was cut by 0 bases, the J end by 5 bases, with 10 bases between.

V is TRBV14 and J is TRBJ2-5, with unresolved D. The germline V gene has CDR1 SGHDN and CDR2 FVKESK. The V end lost 0 bases, the J end lost 3 bases, and 11 bases lay between the germline ends. CDR3 length equals 15 residues. CDR3 sequence (DNA): TGTGCCAGCAGCCAAGAACTGAATACCGAAGAGACCCAGTACTTC. Translating gives CASSQELNTEETQYF.

Only one count was recorded for this clone. CDR3 coding DNA: TGTGCCAGTAGTACACTAGCGGGAGTTGCCTACGAGCAGTACTTC. It encodes CASSTLAGVAYEQYF. The chain combines TRBV19 with TRBJ2-7; 11 bases are shared with TRBD2. The CDR3 consists of 15 residues. J lost 2 bases, V lost 4 bases, and 4 bases had no gene match. The germline V gene encodes CDR1 LNHDA and CDR2 SQIVND (reference sequence).

In this sample, this clone turned up a few times. This chain uses TRBV29-1 with TRBJ2-7; perhaps TRBD2 as D (6 bases). The CDR3 loop spans 13 amino acids. V dropped 6 bases and J dropped 4 bases, with 16 bases sitting between them. CDR1 and CDR2 from the germline V gene are SQVTM and ANQGSEA. The chain's CDR3 is CSVAGRPPYEQYF. In nucleotides, the CDR3 is TGCAGCGTGGCGGGACGGCCGCCTTACGAGCAGTACTTC.

The chain has TRBV6-4 and TRBJ2-5; D possibly corresponds to TRBD2 (6 bases). CDR1 is MRHNA, CDR2 SNTAGT, per germline. V lost 6 bases and J 2 bases, leaving 22 bases between the germline ends. The CDR3 covers 17 residues. The CDR3: CASSPLGRGTPQETQYF. DNA of the CDR3: TGTGCCAGCAGCCCCCTCGGACGCGGGACTCCGCAAGAGACCCAGTACTTC.

The V and J genes are TRBV19 and TRBJ2-7; no reliable D call. The CDR3 totals 11 residues. The germline CDR1 and CDR2 sequences are LNHDA and SQIVND (reference sequence). The ends were cut back, 3 bases at V and 5 bases at J, with 5 bases in the middle. CDR3 amino acids: CASSMGNEQYF. As DNA, the CDR3 is TGTGCCAGTAGTATGGGGAACGAGCAGTACTTC.

The chain is built from TRBV12-5 and TRBJ2-7, with D possibly matching TRBD2 (6 bases). Germline V gene lookup returns CDR1 LGHNT and CDR2 FRNRAP. The CDR3 runs 14 residues. CDR3 sequence reads: CLLVAGREIHEQYF. The CDR3 region has the DNA TGTTTGCTAGTGGCAGGACGGGAGATCCACGAGCAGTACTTC.